These T cell receptor beta chains were read from a single sample in a study of blood T cell repertoires in COVID-19. Using immunoSEQ multiplex PCR, the repertoire was profiled, and TCRdb retains in-frame clones only, with some absent. This table has 300,000 to 400,000 clones, about 88% appearing once. The sample taken for sequencing was peripheral blood. These receptors were obtained from a human donor in a cohort sampled during active COVID-19. Both conserved end residues are part of each CDR3. Each record gives: D gene, J gene, V gene, clone size, CDR3 protein, CDR3 DNA. The D gene is left open where the match is weak. A row's size may be missing; if present it is once, few, many or a size class.

>NA|TRBJ1-5|TRBV11-2|NA
CASSLSPDQPQHF
TGTGCCAGCAGCTTATCCCCCGATCAGCCCCAGCATTTT
>NA|TRBJ2-2|TRBV5-4|NA
CASSVLGENTGELFF
TGTGCCAGCAGCGTCCTAGGAGAAAACACCGGGGAGCTGTTTTTT
>NA|TRBJ2-2|TRBV4-2|once
CASSQAYTGELFF
TGTGCCAGCAGCCAAGCTTACACCGGGGAGCTGTTTTTT
>TRBD1|TRBJ1-6|TRBV7-9|NA
CASSIGIPGQDNSPLHF
TGTGCCAGCAGCATAGGGATTCCGGGACAGGATAATTCACCCCTCCACTTT
>TRBD1|TRBJ1-2|TRBV5-4|NA
CASSYPQGEAYGYTF
TGTGCCAGCAGCTACCCTCAGGGGGAGGCCTATGGCTACACCTTC
>TRBD1|TRBJ2-2|TRBV19|NA
CASSIPPRQGSTGELFF
TGTGCCAGTAGTATACCCCCCCGACAGGGCAGCACCGGGGAGCTGTTTTTT
>TRBD1|TRBJ1-4|TRBV5-4|once
CASSLQGGGNEKLFF
TGTGCCAGCAGCCTACAGGGGGGAGGAAATGAAAAACTGTTTTTT
>NA|TRBJ1-1|TRBV5-1|NA
CASSLESGTEAEAFF
TGCGCCAGCAGCTTGGAATCCGGGACTGAAGCTGAAGCTTTCTTT
>NA|TRBJ1-2|TRBV3-1/TRBV3-2|NA
CASSQEYQPGLTYGYTF
TGTGCCAGCAGCCAAGAATATCAGCCGGGACTGACATATGGCTACACCTTC
>NA|TRBJ1-6|TRBV5-4|NA
CASSPGPLHF
TGTGCCAGCAGCCCGGGACCCCTCCACTTT
>TRBD2|TRBJ2-3|TRBV7-3|NA
CASSSGLAGTQYF
TGTGCCAGCAGCTCGGGACTAGCAGGAACGCAGTATTTT
>NA|TRBJ2-7|TRBV6-5|NA
CASSYRGAVYEQYF
TGTGCCAGCAGTTACAGGGGTGCCGTCTACGAGCAGTACTTC
>TRBD2|TRBJ2-5|TRBV5-8|NA
CASSRLAGGETQYF
TGTGCCAGCAGCCGACTAGCAGGAGGGGAGACCCAGTACTTC
>TRBD1|TRBJ2-2|TRBV9|NA
CASSVDPLGDRANTGELFF
TGTGCCAGCAGCGTAGATCCCTTAGGGGACAGGGCCAACACCGGGGAGCTGTTTTTT
>NA|TRBJ2-7|TRBV12-3/TRBV12-4|NA
CASSSSTAYEQYF
TGTGCCAGCAGTTCTTCCACTGCCTACGAGCAGTACTTC
>NA|TRBJ1-2|TRBV5-6|NA
CASREMTNYGYTF
TGTGCCAGCAGGGAGATGACTAACTATGGCTACACCTTC
>NA|TRBJ1-4|TRBV19|NA
CASSMDTGGNEKLFF
TGTGCCAGTAGTATGGACACCGGTGGAAATGAAAAACTGTTTTTT
>TRBD2|TRBJ2-3|TRBV6-5|NA
CASSRTSGNTDTQYF
TGTGCCAGCAGCAGGACTAGCGGGAACACAGATACGCAGTATTTT
>TRBD1|TRBJ2-5|TRBV15|NA
CATSREDRGRETQYF
TGTGCCACCAGCAGAGAGGACAGGGGGCGGGAGACCCAGTACTTC
>NA|TRBJ2-4|TRBV15|NA
CATSRALLENIQYF
TGTGCCACCAGCAGAGCTCTGTTAGAAAACATTCAGTACTTC
>NA|TRBJ2-5|TRBV2|NA
CASSEVHGSETQYF
TGTGCCAGCAGTGAGGTCCACGGTTCGGAGACCCAGTACTTC
>TRBD2|TRBJ2-7|TRBV5-6|NA
CASSLGGTKEQYF
TGTGCCAGCAGCCTGGGAGGGACTAAGGAGCAGTACTTC
>NA|TRBJ2-5|TRBV5-1|once
CASRMGSVGLGGWETQYF
TGCGCCAGCAGAATGGGCTCCGTCGGTCTAGGGGGTTGGGAGACCCAGTACTTC
>TRBD2|TRBJ2-5|TRBV7-2|once
CASSLNPSGPQETQYF
TGTGCCAGCAGCTTAAATCCTAGCGGGCCTCAAGAGACCCAGTACTTC
>NA|TRBJ1-1|TRBV18|few
CASSPRNTEAFF
TGTGCCAGCTCACCTAGAAACACTGAAGCTTTCTTT
>NA|TRBJ2-3|TRBV7-2|NA
CASSFLPSADTQYF
TGTGCCAGCAGCTTTTTACCTAGCGCAGATACGCAGTATTTT
>NA|TRBJ1-1|TRBV2|NA
CASSKDYTEAFF
TGTGCCAGCAGTAAAGACTACACTGAAGCTTTCTTT
>TRBD1|TRBJ2-5|TRBV30|NA
CAWGQGLTVETQYF
TGTGCCTGGGGACAGGGGCTAACGGTAGAGACCCAGTACTTC
>TRBD2|TRBJ2-2|TRBV9|NA
CASSTPLAGANTGELFF
TGTGCCAGCAGCACACCACTAGCGGGGGCGAACACCGGGGAGCTGTTTTTT
>TRBD1|TRBJ1-6|TRBV2|NA
CASGLDRANNSPLHF
TGTGCCAGCGGCCTAGACAGGGCGAATAATTCACCCCTCCACTTT
>NA|TRBJ2-3|TRBV19|NA
CASSISRHTDTQYF
TGTGCCAGTAGTATATCCAGGCACACAGATACGCAGTATTTT
>NA|TRBJ1-5|TRBV30|NA
CAWSPRGDYSNQPQHF
TGTGCCTGGAGTCCGCGGGGGGACTATAGCAATCAGCCCCAGCATTTT
>NA|TRBJ1-4|TRBV5-1|NA
CASSLLSSGGTEKLFF
TGCGCCAGCAGCTTGCTGAGTTCGGGTGGAACTGAAAAACTGTTTTTT
>NA|TRBJ1-1|TRBV19|NA
CASSSQVRTEAFF
TGTGCCAGTAGTTCTCAGGTTCGCACTGAAGCTTTCTTT
>TRBD2|TRBJ2-2|TRBV7-9|NA
CASSGGVANTGELFF
TGTGCCAGCAGCGGGGGGGTCGCGAACACCGGGGAGCTGTTTTTT
>NA|TRBJ2-4|TRBV9|NA
CASSPNPGDFGKVQYF
TGTGCCAGCAGCCCGAACCCCGGGGACTTCGGAAAGGTTCAGTACTTC
>NA|TRBJ2-5|TRBV5-1|NA
CASRAWGGRETQYF
TGCGCCAGCAGGGCTTGGGGGGGGCGAGAGACCCAGTACTTC
>NA|TRBJ1-5|TRBV28|NA
CASSLYGQPQHF
TGTGCCAGCAGTTTATACGGGCAGCCCCAGCATTTT
>NA|TRBJ1-1|TRBV28|NA
CASSLNSGVASAFF
TGTGCCAGCAGCCTGAACTCAGGGGTGGCGTCGGCTTTCTTT
>TRBD1|TRBJ2-7|TRBV3-1/TRBV3-2|NA
CASSSETGGMDEQYF
TGTGCCAGCAGCTCCGAGACAGGGGGTATGGACGAGCAGTACTTC
>TRBD1|TRBJ1-2|TRBV29-1|NA
CSVGTGRDYGYTF
TGCAGCGTGGGGACAGGGAGGGACTATGGCTACACCTTC